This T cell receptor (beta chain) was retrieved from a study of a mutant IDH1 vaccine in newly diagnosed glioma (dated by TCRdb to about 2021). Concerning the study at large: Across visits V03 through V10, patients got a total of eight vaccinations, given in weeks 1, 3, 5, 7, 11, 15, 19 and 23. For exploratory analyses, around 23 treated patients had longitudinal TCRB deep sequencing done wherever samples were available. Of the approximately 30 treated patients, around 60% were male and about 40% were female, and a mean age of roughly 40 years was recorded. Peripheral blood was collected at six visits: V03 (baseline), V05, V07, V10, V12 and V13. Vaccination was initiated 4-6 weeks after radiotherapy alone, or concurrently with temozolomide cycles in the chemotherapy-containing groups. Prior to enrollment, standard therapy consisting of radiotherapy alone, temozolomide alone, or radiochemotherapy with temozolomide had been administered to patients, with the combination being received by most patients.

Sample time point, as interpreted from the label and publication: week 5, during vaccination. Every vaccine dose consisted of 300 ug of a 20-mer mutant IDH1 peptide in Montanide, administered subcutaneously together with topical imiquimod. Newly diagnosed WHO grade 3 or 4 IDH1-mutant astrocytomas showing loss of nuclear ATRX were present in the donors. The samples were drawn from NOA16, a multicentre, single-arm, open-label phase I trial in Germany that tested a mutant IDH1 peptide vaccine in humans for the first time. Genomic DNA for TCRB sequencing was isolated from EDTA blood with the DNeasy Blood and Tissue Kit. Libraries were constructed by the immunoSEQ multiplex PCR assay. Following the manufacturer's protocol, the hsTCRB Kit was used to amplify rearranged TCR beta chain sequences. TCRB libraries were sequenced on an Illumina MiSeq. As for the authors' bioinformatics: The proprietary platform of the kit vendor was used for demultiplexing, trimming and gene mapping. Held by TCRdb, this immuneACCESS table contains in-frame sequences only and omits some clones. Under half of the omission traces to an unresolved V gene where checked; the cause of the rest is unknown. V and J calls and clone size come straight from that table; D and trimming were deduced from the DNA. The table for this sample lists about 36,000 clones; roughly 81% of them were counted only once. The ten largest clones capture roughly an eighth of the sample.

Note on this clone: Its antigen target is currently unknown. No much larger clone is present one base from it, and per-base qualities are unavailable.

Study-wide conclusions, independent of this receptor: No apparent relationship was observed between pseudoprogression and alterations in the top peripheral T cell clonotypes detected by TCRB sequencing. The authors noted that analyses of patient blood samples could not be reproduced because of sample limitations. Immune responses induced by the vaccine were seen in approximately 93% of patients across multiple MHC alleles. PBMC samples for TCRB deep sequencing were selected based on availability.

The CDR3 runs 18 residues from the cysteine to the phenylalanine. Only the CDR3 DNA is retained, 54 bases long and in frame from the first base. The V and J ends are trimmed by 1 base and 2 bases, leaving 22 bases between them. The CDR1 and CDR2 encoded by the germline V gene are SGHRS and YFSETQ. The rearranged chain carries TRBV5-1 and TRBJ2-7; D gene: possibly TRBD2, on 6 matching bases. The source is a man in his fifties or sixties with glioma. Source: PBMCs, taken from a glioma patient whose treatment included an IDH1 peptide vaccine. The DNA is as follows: TGCGCCAGCAGCTTGAATGCTCCGGTTGGGCGGGAACCCTACGAGCAGTACTTC. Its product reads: CASSLNAPVGREPYEQYF.